Below, one TCR beta chain is given with its context. The data belong to a study of OX40 agonist ivuxolimab in advanced cancers. Generated by immunoSEQ multiplex PCR, the TCRdb table keeps only in-frame clones and is missing some. The profile covers about 19,000 clones, with about 88% appearing a single time and about 50% taken by the ten largest. V was trimmed by 4 bases and J by 0 bases, leaving 13 bases between them. The CDR3 totals 16 residues. Germline values: CDR1 SGHDN, CDR2 FVKESK. The receptor was isolated from an adult with an advanced solid tumor such as melanoma, head and neck, liver or kidney cancer. This chain uses TRBV14 with TRBJ2-1; D call uncertain. Material: CD4+ or CD8+ T cells sorted from blood, obtained in a trial of the OX40 agonist ivuxolimab. The CDR3 loop reads CASSPQGLSSYNEQFF. CDR3 bases: TGTGCCAGCAGCCCCCAAGGCCTCAGCTCCTACAATGAGCAGTTCTTC.